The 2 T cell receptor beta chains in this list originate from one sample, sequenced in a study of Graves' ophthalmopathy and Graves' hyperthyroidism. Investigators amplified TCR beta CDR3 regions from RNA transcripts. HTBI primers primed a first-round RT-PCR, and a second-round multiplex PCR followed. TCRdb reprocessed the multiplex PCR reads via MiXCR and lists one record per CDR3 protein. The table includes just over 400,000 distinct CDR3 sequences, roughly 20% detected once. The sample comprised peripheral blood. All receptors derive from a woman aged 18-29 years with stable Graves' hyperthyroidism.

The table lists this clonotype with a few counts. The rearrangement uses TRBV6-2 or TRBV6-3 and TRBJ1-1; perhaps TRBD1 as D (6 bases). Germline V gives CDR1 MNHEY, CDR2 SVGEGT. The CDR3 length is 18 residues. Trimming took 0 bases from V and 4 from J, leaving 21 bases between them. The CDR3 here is CASSYSILQGLGGTEAFF. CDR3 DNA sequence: TGTGCCAGCAGTTACTCGATACTCCAGGGGCTAGGTGGCACTGAAGCTTTCTTT.

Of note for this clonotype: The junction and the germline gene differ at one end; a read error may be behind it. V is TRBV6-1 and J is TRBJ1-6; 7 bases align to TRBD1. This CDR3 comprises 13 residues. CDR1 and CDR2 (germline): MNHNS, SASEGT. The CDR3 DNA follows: TGTGCCAGCAGTCCGACAGGGTCTTCACACCTCCACTTT. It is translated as CASSPTGSSHLHF.